Following are 12 T cell receptor beta chains from one sample sequenced in a study of blood T cell repertoires in COVID-19. TCRdb keeps only in-frame clones here, not all; method: immunoSEQ multiplex PCR. The sample consists of 80,000 or so clones, approximately 80% of them appearing once. The specimen was peripheral blood. The receptors were gathered from an elderly man with acute or convalescent COVID-19.

This chain connects TRBV7-8 to TRBJ2-5; D unresolved. V dropped 1 base and J dropped 4 bases, with 4 bases sitting between them. CDR3 length: 12 residues. Per germline, CDR1 SGHVS and CDR2 FQNEAQ. The DNA for the CDR3 is TGTGCCAGCAGCTTAGTCCGAGAGACCCAGTACTTC. Translation: CASSLVRETQYF. Full variable domain (rest looked up from reference TRBV7-8 and TRBJ2-5): GAGVSQSPRYKVAKRGQDVALRCDPISGHVSLFWYQQALGQGPEFLTYFQNEAQLDKSGLPSDRFFAERPEGSVSTLKIQRTQQEDSAVYLCASSLVRETQYFGPGTRLLVL.

The J gene is TRBJ1-5, the V gene TRBV30; D not certain. The CDR3 contains 16 residues. Germline CDR1 GTSNPN, CDR2 SVGIG (reference sequence). V lost 1 base and J 0 bases, leaving 13 bases between the germline ends. The CDR3 protein is CAWSEGAGDSNQPQHF. CDR3 in DNA: TGTGCCTGGAGTGAGGGAGCAGGCGATAGCAATCAGCCCCAGCATTTT.

The J gene is TRBJ1-1, the V gene TRBV10-1; 9 bases map to TRBD1. V dropped 3 bases and J dropped 4; count of bases not matched to a gene: 9. CDR3 length: 16 amino acids. Germline values: CDR1 WNHNN, CDR2 SYGVQD (reference sequence). CDR3 residues: CASSENLGQGCTEAFF. The CDR3 nucleotides are TGCGCCAGCAGTGAAAACCTTGGACAGGGGTGCACTGAAGCTTTCTTT.

The CDR3 loop is CASSDSGVGTDTQYF. Here the CDR3 DNA reads TGCGCCAGCAGCGATAGCGGGGTAGGGACAGATACGCAGTATTTT. The chain joins TRBV5-1 to TRBJ2-3; TRBD2 matches at 8 bases. CDR1 SGHRS and CDR2 YFSETQ come from the germline V gene. Losses at the gene ends were 4 bases for V and 3 bases for J; bases not matched to a gene: 7. The CDR3 has 15 amino acids.

This rearrangement joins TRBV10-2 to TRBJ1-1; D ambiguous. V was pared by 6 bases and J by 1 base, with 12 bases between. Germline V gene data show CDR1 as WSHSY and CDR2 as SAAADI. This CDR3 region has 14 residues. The CDR3 reads CASSGRAGNTEAFF. For the CDR3, the DNA is TGCGCCAGCAGCGGGAGGGCTGGGAACACTGAAGCTTTCTTT.

The chain is built from TRBV5-1 and TRBJ2-3; TRBD2 aligns across 15 bases. The CDR3 contains 14 residues. The V gene end was trimmed by 7 bases and the J gene end by 11 bases; junction bases not matched to a gene: 8. From germline, CDR1 is SGHRS and CDR2 YFSETQ. The CDR3 reads CASGLAGGRRGQYF. For the CDR3, the DNA is TGCGCCAGCGGACTAGCGGGGGGGCGCCGTGGGCAGTATTTT.

This clone was recorded a few times. The V call is TRBV10-3, the J call TRBJ1-5, with D possibly being TRBD1 (6 bases). In germline, CDR1 is ENHRY, CDR2 SYGVKD. Trimming took 6 bases from V and 3 from J, leaving 15 bases between them. CDR3 length: 15 residues. CDR3 in DNA: TGTGCCATCAGGGCAGGGGCCCCCTCCAATCAGCCCCAGCATTTT. It is translated as CAIRAGAPSNQPQHF.

Written as DNA, the CDR3 is TGTGCCAGCAGCTCGGGTACTAGCGGGGGGTCAGATACGCAGTATTTT. This translates into CASSSGTSGGSDTQYF. The J gene is TRBJ2-3, the V gene TRBV5-4, with TRBD2 matching 12 bases. J lost 4 bases, V lost 3 bases, and 6 bases had no gene match. Germline values: CDR1 SGHNT, CDR2 YYREEE (reference sequence). There are 16 residues in the CDR3.

The chain carries TRBV5-1 and TRBJ1-4; perhaps TRBD1 as D (5 bases). In germline, CDR1 is SGHRS, CDR2 YFSETQ. With 0 bases removed from V and 0 bases from J, the gap between germline ends came to 9 bases. This CDR3 contains 16 residues. The CDR3 loop reads CASSLEQVSTNEKLFF. CDR3 coding DNA: TGCGCCAGCAGCTTGGAACAGGTCTCAACTAATGAAAAACTGTTTTTT.

V gene TRBV4-2 combines with J gene TRBJ2-5, with 11 bases matching TRBD2. The V and J ends lost 4 bases and 1 base, in that order; junction bases with no gene match: 8. Per germline, CDR1 LGHNA and CDR2 YNFKEQ. There are 17 residues in the CDR3. The CDR3 coding sequence is TGTGCCAGCAGCCGCTCGGGGCTAGCGGGGGGCCAAGAGACCCAGTACTTC. Encoded protein: CASSRSGLAGGQETQYF.

The chain carries TRBV9 and TRBJ1-3, with D perhaps matching TRBD1 (5 bases). Germline V gives CDR1 SGDLS, CDR2 YYNGEE. CDR3 length equals 16 residues. V was pared by 4 bases and J by 0 bases, with 14 bases between. Here the CDR3 DNA reads TGTGCCAGCAGCCCGGGGGGGTCAGTCTCTGGAAACACCATATATTTT. It translates to CASSPGGSVSGNTIYF.

This clone was recorded only once. The chain carries TRBV2 and TRBJ2-3, with 14 bases identical to TRBD2. V gave up 4 bases and J gave up 0 bases; unmatched junction bases: 6. The CDR3 has 18 amino acids. From germline, CDR1 is SNHLY and CDR2 FYNNEI. Written as DNA, the CDR3 is TGTGCCAGCAGTGCCCGGACTAGCGGGGGGCCAAGCACAGATACGCAGTATTTT. Amino acid sequence: CASSARTSGGPSTDTQYF.